This TCR beta chain was identified during a study of identifying expanded T cells in peripheral blood. The CDR3 has 14 amino acids. Germline V CDR1 and CDR2: SNHLY, FYNNEI. Trimming cost V 6 bases and J 3 bases; bases outside gene matches: 6. This clone was picked up a small number of times. TCRdb's table, derived via immunoSEQ multiplex PCR, lists solely in-frame clones and lacks some. The table records roughly 82,000 clones, about 83% of them present only once. The sample consisted of blood. The source is a person aged 18 to 75 in good health. The V and J genes are TRBV2 and TRBJ1-2; 8 bases are shared with TRBD1. CDR3 nucleotides: TGTGCCAGCAGCGGACAGGGCGTTGACTATGGCTACACCTTC. The encoded protein is CASSGQGVDYGYTF. Filled out from reference TRBV2 and TRBJ1-2, the complete variable domain reads EPEVTQTPSHQVTQMGQEVILRCVPISNHLYFYWYRQILGQKVEFLVSFYNNEISEKSEIFDDQFSVERPDGSNFTLKIRSTKLEDSAMYFCASSGQGVDYGYTFGSGTRLTVV.